This T cell receptor beta chain stems from a study of pediatric ulcerative colitis. Overall study results and limits: Rectal pinch biopsies may include blood-derived T cells. Total lymphocyte DNA, not sorted subsets, was the template. In rectum, acute severe colitis had expanded clones and less diversity.

Germline-derived CDR1 and CDR2 are SGHRS and YFSETQ. V shed 0 bases and J shed 0 bases, with 10 bases lying between them. CDR3 length: 17 amino acids. A remark on this clone: Its antigen remains unknown.

The data were produced by immunoSEQ multiplex PCR, yet TCRdb's version contains in-frame clones alone and is incomplete. The sample includes about 22,000 clones, over 60% of them seen just once. The rectum was sampled with one to two pinch biopsies at colonoscopy. This TCR derives from a boy younger than 18 with severe ulcerative colitis. Sample: gut tissue. The J gene is TRBJ2-6, the V gene TRBV5-1, with no clear D. CDR3 sequence reads: CASSLGNSNSGANVLTF. The CDR3 DNA reads as TGCGCCAGCAGCTTGGGAAACTCGAACTCTGGGGCCAACGTCCTGACTTTC.